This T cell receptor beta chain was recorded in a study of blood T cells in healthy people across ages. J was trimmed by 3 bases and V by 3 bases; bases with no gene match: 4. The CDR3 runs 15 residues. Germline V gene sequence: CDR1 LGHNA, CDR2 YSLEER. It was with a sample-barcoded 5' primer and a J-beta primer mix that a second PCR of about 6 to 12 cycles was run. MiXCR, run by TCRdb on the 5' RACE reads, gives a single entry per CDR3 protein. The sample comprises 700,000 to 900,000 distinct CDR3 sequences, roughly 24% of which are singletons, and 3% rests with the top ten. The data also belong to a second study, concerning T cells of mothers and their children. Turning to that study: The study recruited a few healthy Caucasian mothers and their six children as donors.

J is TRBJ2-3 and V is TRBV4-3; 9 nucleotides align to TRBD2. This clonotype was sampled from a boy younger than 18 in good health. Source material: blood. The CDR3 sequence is CASSQRGLATDTQYF. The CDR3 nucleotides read TGCGCCAGCAGCCAGAGAGGACTAGCGACAGATACGCAGTATTTT.